Listed below are T cell receptor beta chains from one sample, sequenced in a study of human T cells and chemical hapten exposure. A single record per CDR3 protein comes from TCRdb applying MiXCR to the RACE reads. There are some 350,000 distinct CDR3 sequences in the sample; 6% to 7% occur only once, and about 5.6% lies in the top ten. This specimen was whole blood, taken in connection with sensitization to the hapten diphenylcyclopropenone (DPC). These TCRs come from a woman between 18 and 30 years old with alopecia areata. Some clones in this sample may be carry-over from other donors' samples. The CDR3 runs from the conserved cysteine through the conserved F or W. The order of the fields is J gene, D gene, V gene, clone size, CDR3 protein, CDR3 DNA. The D gene is left open where the match is weak. Clone size appears in some rows only: once, few, many, or a class for an expanded clone.

TRBJ1-1,.,TRBV20-1,many,CSASLGNMNTEAFF,TGCAGTGCTAGTTTGGGCAATATGAACACTGAAGCTTTCTTT
TRBJ2-7,.,TRBV6-5,few,CASSYGQSGEQYF,TGTGCCAGCAGTTACGGTCAGTCAGGGGAGCAGTACTTC
TRBJ2-2,TRBD2,TRBV20-1,few,CSAQSRGGPGELFF,TGCAGTGCCCAGAGCCGGGGGGGCCCCGGGGAGCTGTTTTTT
TRBJ1-1,TRBD1,TRBV4-1,.,CASSQGLGQGNTEAFF,TGCGCCAGCAGCCAAGGCTTGGGACAGGGGAACACTGAAGCTTTCTTT
TRBJ1-2,.,TRBV12-3/TRBV12-4,many,CASSLGTSPRNYGYTF,TGTGCCAGCAGTTTAGGAACGTCCCCCAGAAACTATGGCTACACCTTC
TRBJ2-2,.,TRBV18,few,CASSPQEQSNTGELFF,TGTGCCAGCTCACCCCAGGAGCAATCGAACACCGGGGAGCTGTTTTTT
TRBJ1-2,.,TRBV3-1,.,CASSRGGIYGYTF,TGTGCCAGCAGCCGTGGAGGGATCTATGGCTACACCTTC
TRBJ1-6,.,TRBV29-1,many,CSGGYTDSPLHF,TGCAGCGGGGGATATACAGATTCACCCCTCCACTTT
TRBJ2-2,TRBD1,TRBV24-1,.,CATSRDSTGELFF,TGTGCCACCAGTAGGGACAGCACCGGGGAGCTGTTTTTT
TRBJ2-1,TRBD2,TRBV10-3,few,CAISGGLATNEQFF,TGTGCCATCAGTGGGGGACTAGCGACCAATGAGCAGTTCTTC
TRBJ1-3,.,TRBV27,many,CASSPQKGTKGNTIYF,TGTGCCAGCAGTCCCCAGAAGGGTACAAAGGGAAACACCATATATTTT
TRBJ1-1,TRBD1,TRBV6-1,.,CASSDLQDRRTFF,TGTGCCAGCAGTGATTTACAGGACAGGCGGACTTTCTTT
TRBJ1-6,TRBD1,TRBV7-9,.,CASRGKDRLNSPLHF,TGTGCCAGCAGGGGTAAGGACAGGCTAAATTCACCCCTCCACTTT
TRBJ2-7,TRBD1,TRBV28,.,CASSYTQQGAFVRSSYEQYF,TGTGCCAGCAGTTACACACAACAGGGGGCGTTCGTCCGGAGCTCCTACGAGCAGTACTTC
TRBJ1-5,.,TRBV19,few,CASSSGYRQPQHF,TGTGCCAGTAGTAGTGGGTATCGTCAGCCCCAGCATTTT
TRBJ1-6,.,TRBV7-9,.,CASSSLGDSPLHF,TGTGCCAGCAGCTCCCTTGGCGATTCACCCCTCCACTTT
TRBJ1-6,.,TRBV7-2,many,CASSLAVTVPNSPLHF,TGTGCCAGCAGCTTAGCCGTGACAGTGCCCAATTCACCCCTCCACTTT
TRBJ1-2,.,TRBV6-5,many,CASSWGRAYGYTF,TGTGCCAGCAGTTGGGGCAGAGCCTATGGCTACACCTTC
TRBJ2-5,.,TRBV29-1,.,CSVEAGEETQYF,TGCAGCGTTGAGGCAGGGGAAGAGACCCAGTACTTC
TRBJ1-4,.,TRBV27,many,CASSVKGRGEKLFF,TGTGCCAGCAGCGTGAAGGGGCGAGGGGAAAAACTGTTTTTT
TRBJ1-1,.,TRBV29-1,.,CSVGAGTYTEAFF,TGCAGCGTTGGTGCAGGGACTTATACTGAAGCTTTCTTT
TRBJ1-6,.,TRBV10-2,.,CASSDRRDYNSPLHF,TGCGCCAGCAGTGACCGGAGGGACTATAATTCACCCCTCCACTTT
TRBJ1-1,.,TRBV16,many,CASSQVRGGTEAFF,TGTGCCAGCAGCCAAGTCAGGGGAGGAACTGAAGCTTTCTTT
TRBJ2-5,TRBD2,TRBV10-3,many,CATGTSQETQYF,TGTGCCACCGGGACTAGCCAAGAGACCCAGTACTTC
TRBJ1-5,.,TRBV6-2/TRBV6-3,.,CASRHVGGNQPQHF,TGTGCCAGCAGACACGTTGGCGGCAATCAGCCCCAGCATTTT
TRBJ2-7,TRBD1,TRBV28,.,CASSLLQGAIAEQYF,TGTGCCAGCAGTTTACTACAGGGGGCCATTGCCGAGCAGTACTTC
TRBJ1-1,TRBD1,TRBV18,few,CASSVTQGTGGTEAFF,TGTGCCAGCTCGGTTACCCAGGGGACAGGGGGCACTGAAGCTTTCTTT
TRBJ2-1,TRBD2,TRBV20-1,few,CSAPTSGRNNEQFF,TGCAGTGCCCCGACTAGCGGGAGGAACAATGAGCAGTTCTTC
TRBJ2-1,TRBD1,TRBV5-1,few,CASTLVGTGPYNEQFF,TGCGCCAGCACCCTAGTTGGGACAGGGCCCTACAATGAGCAGTTCTTC
TRBJ2-5,.,TRBV2,few,CASSGAGDRLGSQETQYF,TGTGCCAGCAGCGGAGCGGGGGACAGGTTAGGCAGTCAAGAGACCCAGTACTTC
TRBJ1-5,.,TRBV18,many,CASSPPEAGGPQHF,TGTGCCAGCTCACCACCGGAGGCCGGGGGGCCCCAGCATTTT
TRBJ2-1,.,TRBV2,few,CASSSATGYEDEQFF,TGTGCCAGCAGCTCCGCGACAGGATATGAGGATGAGCAGTTCTTC
TRBJ1-2,.,TRBV20-1,few,CSARDKGYGYTF,TGCAGTGCTAGAGATAAAGGGTACGGCTACACCTTC
TRBJ2-7,TRBD1,TRBV4-2,many,CASSAKRGQTYEQYF,TGTGCCAGCAGCGCCAAGAGGGGACAGACCTACGAGCAGTACTTC
TRBJ1-2,.,TRBV7-8,.,CASSPSGTYGYTF,TGTGCCAGCAGCCCTTCGGGGACCTATGGCTACACCTTC
TRBJ1-1,.,TRBV27,many,CASSPRPGTEAFF,TGTGCCAGCAGTCCCCGGCCCGGCACTGAAGCTTTCTTT
TRBJ2-3,.,TRBV7-6,.,CASSLFEVDTQYF,TGTGCCAGCAGCTTATTTGAAGTTGATACGCAGTATTTT
TRBJ1-6,.,TRBV10-3,many,CAISAQQTGNSPLHF,TGTGCCATCAGTGCTCAACAGACTGGTAATTCACCCCTCCACTTT
TRBJ2-3,.,TRBV7-9,few,CASSQSSSTDTQYF,TGTGCCAGCAGCCAGAGCAGTAGCACAGATACGCAGTATTTT
TRBJ1-6,TRBD1,TRBV6-6,.,CASVGKDRAGSPLHF,TGTGCCAGCGTGGGGAAGGACAGGGCAGGATCACCCCTCCACTTT
TRBJ2-3,.,TRBV25-1,few,CASSEFTDTQYF,TGTGCCAGCAGTGAATTTACAGATACGCAGTATTTT
TRBJ2-7,.,TRBV20-1,few,CSAPYPKTASYEQYF,TGCAGTGCCCCATACCCCAAGACAGCCTCCTACGAGCAGTACTTC
TRBJ1-2,.,TRBV18,few,CASSPFDANYGYTF,TGTGCCAGCTCACCATTTGACGCTAACTATGGCTACACCTTC
TRBJ1-3,.,TRBV5-1,.,CASSWGTSGNTIYF,TGCGCCAGCAGCTGGGGGACGTCTGGAAACACCATATATTTT
TRBJ2-3,.,TRBV2,.,CASSVGLSTSTDTQYF,TGTGCCAGCAGTGTGGGACTCTCCACTAGCACAGATACGCAGTATTTT
TRBJ1-6,TRBD1,TRBV20-1,many,CSAPRGQLSSPLHF,TGCAGTGCTCCCCGGGGACAGTTGAGTTCACCCCTCCACTTT
TRBJ2-5,TRBD2,TRBV7-2,.,CASSPKLAGQETQYF,TGTGCCAGCAGCCCGAAGCTAGCGGGACAAGAGACCCAGTACTTC
TRBJ2-6,.,TRBV5-6,many,CASGQWGSSGANVLTF,TGTGCCAGCGGACAATGGGGGAGCTCTGGGGCCAACGTCCTGACTTTC
TRBJ2-3,.,TRBV20-1,many,CSTSGARRTDTQYF,TGCAGCACATCCGGGGCACGCCGCACAGATACGCAGTATTTT
TRBJ2-4,.,TRBV7-2,.,CASRGRGVESLAKNIQYF,TGTGCCAGCAGAGGGAGGGGGGTGGAGTCCCTAGCCAAAAACATTCAGTACTTC